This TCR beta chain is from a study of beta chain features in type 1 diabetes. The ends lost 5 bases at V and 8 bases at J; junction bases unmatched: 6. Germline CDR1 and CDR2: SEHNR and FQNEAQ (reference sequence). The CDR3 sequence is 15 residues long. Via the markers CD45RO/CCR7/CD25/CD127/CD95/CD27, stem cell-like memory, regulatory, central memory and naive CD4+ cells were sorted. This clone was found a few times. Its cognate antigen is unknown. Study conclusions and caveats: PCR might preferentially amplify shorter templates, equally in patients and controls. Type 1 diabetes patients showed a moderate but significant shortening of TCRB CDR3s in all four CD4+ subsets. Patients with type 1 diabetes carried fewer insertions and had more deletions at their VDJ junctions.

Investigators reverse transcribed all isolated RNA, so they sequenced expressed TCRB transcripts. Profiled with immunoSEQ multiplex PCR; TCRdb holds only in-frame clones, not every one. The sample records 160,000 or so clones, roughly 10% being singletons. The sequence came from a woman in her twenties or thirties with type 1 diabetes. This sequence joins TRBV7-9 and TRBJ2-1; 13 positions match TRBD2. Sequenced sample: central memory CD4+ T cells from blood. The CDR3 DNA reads TGTGCCAGCAGCCCAGGACTAGCGGGAGTGGATGAGCAGTTCTTC. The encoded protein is CASSPGLAGVDEQFF.